One sample yielded the 24 T cell receptor beta chains listed below, sequenced in a study of T cells in Graves' hyperthyroidism and ophthalmopathy. TCR beta CDR3 regions were amplified from RNA. HTBI primers were the set used in a first-round RT-PCR of the TCR CDR3. TCRdb re-called the multiplex PCR reads with MiXCR, one entry per CDR3 protein. This table holds about 380,000 distinct CDR3 sequences, approximately 14% found once. Sample: blood. These receptors were obtained from a woman aged 25-40 years with Graves' ophthalmopathy.

In this sample, this clonotype turned up many times. The chain recombines TRBV6-1 with TRBJ2-5; D possibly corresponds to TRBD1 (5 bases). Germline lookup yields CDR1 MNHNS and CDR2 SASEGT. There are 14 residues in the CDR3. V shed 7 bases and J shed 5 bases, with 17 bases lying between them. In DNA, the CDR3 is TGTGCCAGCACTCCGGGCAGGGTCCGCGAGACCCAGTACTTC. It is translated as CASTPGRVRETQYF.

This clonotype was recorded a few times. The rearrangement links TRBV7-6 to TRBJ2-3, with no clear D. Germline V lookup: CDR1 SGHVS, CDR2 FNYEAQ. The CDR3 loop spans 14 amino acids. V was clipped by 6 bases and J by 4 bases, with 14 bases between them. The chain's CDR3 is CASSQYSVPDTQYF. The CDR3 region has the DNA TGTGCCAGCAGTCAGTACTCTGTCCCAGATACGCAGTATTTT.

In its sample, this clonotype was seen a few times. This rearrangement joins TRBV25-1 to TRBJ1-3; D not certain. Germline lookup yields CDR1 MGHDK and CDR2 SYGVNS. Between the trimmed V and J ends, which lost 5 bases and 0 bases, there was a span of 14 bases. The CDR3 covers 16 residues. The CDR3 DNA sequence: TGTGCCAGCAGTCCTTACACCGGGTCCTCTGGAAACACCATATATTTT. Its translation is CASSPYTGSSGNTIYF.

The CDR3: CSVEGQENTEAFF. DNA for the CDR3: TGCAGCGTTGAGGGTCAGGAGAACACTGAAGCTTTCTTT. The chain employs TRBV29-1 and TRBJ1-1; D call uncertain. This CDR3 is 13 amino acids long. V was shortened by 3 bases and J by 1 base, with 9 bases between the two germline ends. Germline V gives CDR1 SQVTM, CDR2 ANQGSEA.

At least ten counts were recorded for this clonotype. This CDR3 is CASRGDSGGSDTQYF. The CDR3 DNA reads as TGTGCCAGCAGGGGTGATAGCGGGGGTTCAGATACGCAGTATTTT. The chain has TRBV2 and TRBJ2-3; 9 nucleotides agree with TRBD2. Trimming took 6 bases from V and 4 from J; bases not matched to a gene: 8. This CDR3 contains 15 residues. The germline V gene encodes CDR1 SNHLY and CDR2 FYNNEI.

This clonotype was observed a handful of times. The rearrangement uses TRBV3-1 and TRBJ2-7; 7 bases line up with TRBD1. Germline lookup yields CDR1 LGHDT and CDR2 YNNKEL (reference sequence). This CDR3 has 17 residues. V gave up 3 bases and J gave up 0 bases; unmatched junction bases: 11. As DNA, the CDR3 is TGTGCCAGCAGCCATTTTCATCGAGGGGGCAGCTCCTACGAGCAGTACTTC. Translated: CASSHFHRGGSSYEQYF.

The chain joins TRBV27 to TRBJ2-2; 7 nucleotides agree with TRBD1. Germline CDR1 MNHEY, CDR2 SMNVEV (reference sequence). Trimming took 5 bases from V and 0 from J; bases not matched to a gene: 9. The CDR3 is made up of 17 amino acids. This CDR3 is CASSPRTGIANTGELFF. For the CDR3, the DNA is TGTGCCAGCAGTCCTCGGACAGGAATCGCGAACACCGGGGAGCTGTTTTTT.

This clonotype was observed a handful of times. The V gene is TRBV24-1, the J gene TRBJ2-2, with D tentatively TRBD1 (6 bases). The CDR3 extends over 12 amino acids. V dropped 9 bases and J dropped 3 bases, with 7 bases sitting between them. Germline V gene data show CDR1 as KGHDR and CDR2 as SFDVKD. CDR3: CATGQYTGELFF. The DNA for the CDR3 is TGTGCCACCGGACAGTACACCGGGGAGCTGTTTTTT.

This clonotype was counted many times. The chain carries TRBV11-3 and TRBJ1-5; D unclear. The CDR3 extends over 13 amino acids. Trimming took off 5 bases at V and 0 bases at J, with 5 bases between the two ends. Looked up from germline, CDR1 is SGHNT and CDR2 is YENEEA. The CDR3 here is CASSASSNQPQHF. In nucleotides, the CDR3 is TGTGCCAGCAGCGCAAGTAGCAATCAGCCCCAGCATTTT.

This chain links TRBV27 with TRBJ2-7; D is perhaps TRBD2 (5 bases). Germline lookup yields CDR1 MNHEY and CDR2 SMNVEV (reference sequence). V was cut by 5 bases and J by 6 bases, with 17 bases left in between. There are 14 residues in the CDR3. CDR3 nucleotide sequence: TGTGCCAGCAGTCCGAGGCGAGGGTTTTCCGAGCAGTACTTC. Its protein product is CASSPRRGFSEQYF.

The V call is TRBV5-1, the J call TRBJ1-1; 7 bases align to TRBD1. V was pared by 4 bases and J by 7 bases, with 7 bases of the junction left unmatched. Per the germline V gene, CDR1 is SGHRS and CDR2 is YFSETQ. The CDR3 length is 13 residues. CDR3 bases: TGCGCCAGCAGCCCCGCGGGACAGAGTGAAGCTTTCTTT. This codes for CASSPAGQSEAFF. Full variable domain (outside the CDR3, taken from reference TRBV5-1 and TRBJ1-1): KAGVTQTPRYLIKTRGQQVTLSCSPISGHRSVSWYQQTPGQGLQFLFEYFSETQRNKGNFPGRFSGRQFSNSRSEMNVSTLELGDSALYLCASSPAGQSEAFFGQGTRLTVV.

In regard to this clonotype: A read error may be the cause here, since a much bigger clone is one base away. This chain connects TRBV2 to TRBJ2-1; TRBD1 or TRBD2 may be the D gene (5 bases each). The CDR3 sequence is 16 residues long. Germline CDR1 SNHLY, CDR2 FYNNEI. The CDR3 nucleotides read TGTGCCAGCAGTCCCCGAGGGGCGATGACCTACAATAAGCAGTTCTTC. It translates to CASSPRGAMTYNKQFF.

This chain links TRBV3-1 with TRBJ2-5, with D unresolved. This CDR3 spans 15 amino acids. The germline V gene encodes CDR1 LGHDT and CDR2 YNNKEL (reference sequence). V dropped 0 bases and J dropped 0 bases, with 8 bases sitting between them. The CDR3 loop reads CASSQDQRYQETQYF. In nucleotides, the CDR3 is TGTGCCAGCAGCCAAGACCAACGGTACCAAGAGACCCAGTACTTC.

This clonotype was detected only a few times. The chain joins TRBV10-3 to TRBJ2-7; the D gene is possibly TRBD1 (7 bases). Germline CDR1 reads ENHRY; CDR2 reads SYGVKD. V gave up 8 bases and J gave up 3 bases, with 11 bases separating them. This CDR3 spans 12 amino acids. The CDR3 region is CAIGGTDYEQYF. The CDR3 nucleotides are TGTGCCATCGGAGGGACAGACTACGAGCAGTACTTC.

A remark on this clonotype: This may be a read error: a much more frequent sequence differs by one nucleotide. The gene calls are TRBV28 and TRBJ2-6; perhaps TRBD1 as D (5 bases). Looked up from germline, CDR1 is MDHEN and CDR2 is SYDVKM. This CDR3 region has 12 residues. The CDR3 sequence: CASTAGASVLTF. Written as DNA, the CDR3 is TGTGCCAGCACCGCTGGGGCCAGCGTCCTGACTTTC.

The sample holds a few counts of this clonotype. At one end, the junction sequence differs from germline, possibly due to a read error. The chain links TRBV25-1 to TRBJ2-1, with a tentative D call TRBD2 (6 bases). Germline-derived CDR1 and CDR2 are MGHDK and SYGVNS. The CDR3 length is 18 residues. In DNA, the CDR3 is TGTGCCAGCAGTGCCTCTAGCGATCCCCTCCCCTTCTACAATGAGCGGTTCTTC. As protein: CASSASSDPLPFYNERFF. Looking up the rest from reference TRBV25-1 and TRBJ2-1 gives the full variable domain: EADIYQTPRYLVIGTGKKITLECSQTMGHDKMYWYQQDPGMELHLIHYSYGVNSTEKGDLSSESTVSRIRTEHFPLTLESARPSHTSQYLCASSASSDPLPFYNERFFGPGTRLTVL.

This clonotype came up many times. This chain links TRBV30 with TRBJ2-7; 8 nucleotides agree with TRBD1. Looked up from germline, CDR1 is GTSNPN and CDR2 is SVGIG (reference sequence). V lost 2 bases and J lost 5; bases outside the gene matches: 8. The CDR3 consists of 14 residues. As DNA, the CDR3 is TGTGCCTGGAGTCCATGGACAGGGCGAGACGAGCAGTACTTC. Its translation: CAWSPWTGRDEQYF.

This clonotype came up many times. V usage is TRBV18 and J usage is TRBJ1-1; D possibly corresponds to TRBD1 (6 bases). Trimming took 1 base from V and 1 from J, leaving 22 bases between them. Germline lookup yields CDR1 KGHSH and CDR2 LQKENI. The CDR3 contains 19 residues. The CDR3 coding sequence is TGTGCCAGCTCACCACTCCAGTGGGGGCAGGGTGCTCAGAACACTGAAGCTTTCTTT. Amino acids: CASSPLQWGQGAQNTEAFF.

This clonotype was found many times. The V gene is TRBV3-1, the J gene TRBJ2-2; D remains unclear. Per the germline V gene, CDR1 is LGHDT and CDR2 is YNNKEL (reference sequence). Between the trimmed V and J ends, which lost 0 bases and 4 bases, there was a span of 9 bases. This CDR3 is built from 15 residues. For the CDR3, the DNA is TGTGCCAGCAGCCAAGAGGTTTTAAGCACCGGGGAGCTGTTTTTT. Translation gives CASSQEVLSTGELFF.

V usage is TRBV20-1 and J usage is TRBJ2-7; possible D gene TRBD1, 6 bases. This CDR3 has 14 residues. The germline V and J ends were trimmed by 3 bases and 1 base, with 13 bases remaining between them. Germline V lookup: CDR1 DFQATT, CDR2 SNEGSKA (reference sequence). CDR3: CSARKGGFSYEQYF. CDR3 nucleotide sequence: TGCAGTGCTAGGAAAGGGGGTTTTTCCTACGAGCAGTACTTC.

This clonotype was picked up many times. This rearrangement joins TRBV29-1 to TRBJ2-7; TRBD1 matches 9 bases. This CDR3 has 14 amino acids. Trimming at V came to 4 bases and at J to 2 bases, leaving 6 bases not matched to a gene. CDR1 SQVTM and CDR2 ANQGSEA come from the germline V gene. Here the CDR3 DNA reads TGCAGCGTTGGTGTCGGGACAGGGACCTACGAGCAGTACTTC. Protein: CSVGVGTGTYEQYF.

This clonotype was detected many times. The chain links TRBV5-1 to TRBJ1-1, with a possible D match to TRBD1 (5 bases). CDR3 length: 12 residues. The V gene's germline CDR1 is SGHRS and CDR2 YFSETQ. Between the trimmed V and J ends, which lost 4 bases and 4 bases, there was a span of 8 bases. CDR3 coding DNA: TGCGCCAGCAGCGTGAGGGGCACTGAAGCTTTCTTT. It yields the protein CASSVRGTEAFF.

Many counts were recorded for this clonotype. V gene TRBV28 combines with J gene TRBJ2-5, with D tentatively TRBD1 (6 bases). The CDR3 totals 14 residues. Trimming took 6 bases from V and 4 from J, leaving 15 bases between them. Germline V gene sequence: CDR1 MDHEN, CDR2 SYDVKM. The CDR3 sequence is CASSPDSERETQYF. The DNA of the CDR3 is TGTGCCAGCAGCCCGGACAGTGAGAGAGAGACCCAGTACTTC.

In its sample, this clonotype was seen many times. The chain carries TRBV20-1 and TRBJ2-3, with 10 positions matching TRBD2. The germline CDR1 and CDR2 sequences are DFQATT and SNEGSKA (reference sequence). CDR3 length: 15 amino acids. The V and J ends lost 3 bases and 6 bases, in that order; junction bases with no gene match: 9. CDR3 amino acids: CSASLAGDYTDTQYF. The CDR3 DNA is TGCAGTGCTAGTCTAGCGGGGGACTACACGGATACGCAGTATTTT.